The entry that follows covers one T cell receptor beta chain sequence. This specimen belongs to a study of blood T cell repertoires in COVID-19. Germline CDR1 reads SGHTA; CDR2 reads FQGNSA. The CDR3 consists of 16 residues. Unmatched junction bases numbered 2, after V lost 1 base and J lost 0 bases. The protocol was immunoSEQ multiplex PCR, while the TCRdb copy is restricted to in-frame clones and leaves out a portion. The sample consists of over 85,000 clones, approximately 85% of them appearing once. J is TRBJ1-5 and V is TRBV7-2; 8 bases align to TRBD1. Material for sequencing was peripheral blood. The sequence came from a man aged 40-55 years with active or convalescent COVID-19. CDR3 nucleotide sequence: TGTGCCAGCAGCTTAGACAGGGGGGATAGCAATCAGCCCCAGCATTTT. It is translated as CASSLDRGDSNQPQHF.